The next 23 T cell receptor beta chains were all read from a single sample in a study of blood T cell repertoires in COVID-19. Generated by immunoSEQ multiplex PCR, the TCRdb table keeps only in-frame clones and is missing some. The data hold approximately 45,000 clones, with around 83% observed a single time. The sequenced sample was peripheral blood. The receptor set was obtained from a woman older than 75 with acute or convalescent COVID-19.

The rearrangement joins TRBV19 to TRBJ2-3; maybe TRBD1 (6 bases). The CDR3 has 11 residues. Trimming took 10 bases from V and 11 from J, leaving 16 bases between them. Germline CDR1 LNHDA, CDR2 SQIVND (reference sequence). The CDR3: CATRRGWEQYF. CDR3 coding DNA: TGTGCCACCAGAAGGGGGTGGGAGCAGTATTTT.

The chain carries TRBV5-1 and TRBJ2-2; D is perhaps TRBD1 (5 bases). V was trimmed by 3 bases and J by 4 bases, leaving 13 bases between them. The germline CDR1 and CDR2 sequences are SGHRS and YFSETQ. The CDR3 is 15 amino acids. The CDR3 region has the DNA TGCGCCAGCAGCTCCGGTCAGGGTCCCACCGGGGAGCTGTTTTTT. This encodes CASSSGQGPTGELFF.

V is TRBV7-2 and J is TRBJ2-3, with a tentative D call TRBD2 (6 bases). Trimming left V 1 base short and J 1 base short, with 12 bases between. CDR1 is SGHTA, CDR2 FQGNSA, per germline. The CDR3 is made up of 16 amino acids. The CDR3 loop reads CASSLGAGGGTDTQYF. The DNA of the CDR3 is TGTGCCAGCAGCTTAGGGGCCGGGGGTGGCACAGATACGCAGTATTTT.

The chain couples TRBV2 to TRBJ1-4; TRBD1 agrees at 9 bases. The CDR3 covers 15 residues. J gave up 8 bases and V 4 bases, and 8 bases lay outside the gene matches. The germline V gene encodes CDR1 SNHLY and CDR2 FYNNEI. The chain's CDR3 is CASSARTGAGEKLFF. CDR3 nucleotides: TGTGCCAGCAGTGCTAGGACAGGGGCAGGCGAAAAACTGTTTTTT.

This rearrangement joins TRBV19 to TRBJ2-7, with TRBD2 identical over 10 bases. Losses at the gene ends were 5 bases for V and 2 bases for J; bases not matched to a gene: 9. The CDR3 length is 16 residues. Germline V gives CDR1 LNHDA, CDR2 SQIVND (reference sequence). CDR3 region: CASSSRLAGNPYEQYF. CDR3 sequence (DNA): TGTGCCAGTAGTTCCAGACTAGCGGGCAACCCCTACGAGCAGTACTTC.

The V gene is TRBV21-1, the J gene TRBJ2-1; the table's D call, TRBD1, has no DNA check behind it. TRBV21-1 is deemed a pseudogene. This CDR3 is 13 amino acids long. CDR3 sequence: CASSPYDRDEQFF. The CDR3 bases are TGTGCCAGCAGCCCCTACGACAGGGACGAGCAGTTCTTC.

V and J are TRBV11-1 and TRBJ2-1; a possible D gene is TRBD2 (5 bases). The length of the CDR3 is 16 residues. CDR1 and CDR2 (germline): SGHAT, FQDESV (reference sequence). Between the trimmed V and J ends, which lost 4 bases and 6 bases, there was a span of 19 bases. CDR3 sequence: CASSSPATGIGNEQFF. CDR3 sequence (DNA): TGTGCCAGCAGCTCCCCGGCCACGGGGATCGGCAATGAGCAGTTCTTC. Looking up the rest from reference TRBV11-1 and TRBJ2-1 gives the full variable domain: EAEVAQSPRYKITEKSQAVAFWCDPISGHATLYWYRQILGQGPELLVQFQDESVVDDSQLPKDRFSAERLKGVDSTLKIQPAELGDSAMYLCASSSPATGIGNEQFFGPGTRLTVL.

This clone has a handful of counts. The J gene is TRBJ1-1, the V gene TRBV25-1; 7 positions agree with TRBD1. Germline CDR1 MGHDK, CDR2 SYGVNS. This CDR3 region has 14 residues. Trimming at V came to 4 bases and at J to 2 bases, leaving 4 bases not matched to a gene. In DNA, the CDR3 is TGTGCCAGCAGTGGGACAGGTGCCAACACTGAAGCTTTCTTT. Translated, it gives CASSGTGANTEAFF. The full variable domain, its missing parts supplied by reference TRBV25-1 and TRBJ1-1, is EADIYQTPRYLVIGTGKKITLECSQTMGHDKMYWYQQDPGMELHLIHYSYGVNSTEKGDLSSESTVSRIRTEHFPLTLESARPSHTSQYLCASSGTGANTEAFFGQGTRLTVV.

The chain carries TRBV2 and TRBJ1-2, with 9 positions matching TRBD1. Trimming cost V 5 bases and J 5 bases; bases outside gene matches: 6. The CDR3 has 14 amino acids. The germline V gene encodes CDR1 SNHLY and CDR2 FYNNEI. The CDR3 nucleotides are TGTGCCAGCAGTCTACAGGGGGCAGGATATGGCTACACCTTC. This encodes CASSLQGAGYGYTF.

The chain links TRBV10-2 to TRBJ1-2; tentatively, D is TRBD1 (5 bases). The CDR3 contains 15 residues. Trimming stripped 8 bases from V and 1 base from J, with 17 bases between. Germline-derived CDR1 and CDR2 are WSHSY and SAAADI. In nucleotides, the CDR3 is TGCGCCAGCTCGGCGAGGGGAGGGAATAACTATGGCTACACCTTC. Its translation: CASSARGGNNYGYTF.

The J gene is TRBJ1-5, the V gene TRBV27, with a possible D match to TRBD1 (6 bases). Trimming removed 2 bases at V and 2 bases at J, with 13 bases between. The CDR3 runs to 16 residues. Germline V gene data show CDR1 as MNHEY and CDR2 as SMNVEV (reference sequence). The CDR3 here is CASSLLPRQGNQPQHF. The CDR3 nucleotides are TGTGCCAGCAGTTTACTGCCTCGACAGGGCAATCAGCCCCAGCATTTT.

The chain employs TRBV2 and TRBJ1-5; TRBD1 aligns across 7 bases. The germline gives CDR1 SNHLY, CDR2 FYNNEI. The CDR3 is 12 residues long. V shed 7 bases, J shed 4 bases, and the junction held 1 base outside the gene matches. The CDR3 nucleotides are TGTGCCAGCACGGGACAGAATCAGCCCCAGCATTTT. Translation: CASTGQNQPQHF.

V gene TRBV7-8 combines with J gene TRBJ1-5, with TRBD1 matching over 8 bases. V lost 2 bases, J lost 8 bases, and 2 bases stayed unmatched. Germline loops: CDR1 SGHVS, CDR2 FQNEAQ. This CDR3 contains 13 residues. The CDR3 is CASSLYRGEPQHF. In DNA form, the CDR3 reads TGTGCCAGCAGCTTATACAGGGGGGAGCCCCAGCATTTT.

This sequence joins TRBV29-1 and TRBJ2-3, with 7 bases fitting TRBD2. The CDR3 runs to 14 residues. J was trimmed by 2 bases and V by 3 bases; bases with no gene match: 5. Germline values: CDR1 SQVTM, CDR2 ANQGSEA. CDR3 residues: CSVEGTTPTDTQYF. CDR3 sequence (DNA): TGCAGCGTTGAGGGGACTACGCCCACAGATACGCAGTATTTT.

The rearrangement joins TRBV13 to TRBJ2-3; a possible D gene is TRBD1 (6 bases). Germline lookup yields CDR1 PRHDT and CDR2 FYEKMQ (reference sequence). V was cut by 0 bases and J by 3 bases, with 10 bases left in between. CDR3 length: 15 residues. The CDR3 bases are TGTGCCAGCAGCTTAGGCGGGCAGGGGACAGATACGCAGTATTTT. Protein sequence: CASSLGGQGTDTQYF. The whole variable domain, remainder taken from reference TRBV13 and TRBJ2-3, is AAGVIQSPRHLIKEKRETATLKCYPIPRHDTVYWYQQGPGQDPQFLISFYEKMQSDKGSIPDRFSAQQFSDYHSELNMSSLELGDSALYFCASSLGGQGTDTQYFGPGTRLTVL.

The chain carries TRBV27 and TRBJ1-5; D may be TRBD1 (5 bases). Looked up from germline, CDR1 is MNHEY and CDR2 is SMNVEV (reference sequence). V lost 2 bases and J lost 8, with 19 bases in between. The length of the CDR3 is 16 residues. The CDR3: CASSLPRTPGGEPQHF. The CDR3 nucleotides are TGTGCCAGCAGTTTACCGAGGACGCCGGGGGGAGAGCCCCAGCATTTT.

The chain has TRBV5-5 and TRBJ1-5, with TRBD1 matching 7 bases. Germline assignment: CDR1 SGHKS and CDR2 YYEKEE (reference sequence). Trimming cost V 0 bases and J 0 bases; bases outside gene matches: 9. This CDR3 has 18 residues. The CDR3 sequence: CASSLVTGWEYSNQPQHF. DNA of the CDR3: TGTGCCAGCAGCTTGGTGACAGGGTGGGAATATAGCAATCAGCCCCAGCATTTT.

This rearrangement joins TRBV6-5 to TRBJ2-3, with TRBD2 as a possible D gene (5 bases). V was clipped by 6 bases and J by 4 bases, with 8 bases between them. Germline-derived CDR1 and CDR2 are MNHEY and SVGAGI. The CDR3 is 12 amino acids. The CDR3 spells CASRRAADTQYF. The CDR3 DNA follows: TGTGCCAGCAGGAGAGCGGCAGATACGCAGTATTTT.

This clone was picked up one time. The rearrangement links TRBV27 to TRBJ1-1; 7 bases are shared with TRBD1. Germline CDR1 reads MNHEY; CDR2 reads SMNVEV (reference sequence). V shed 6 bases, J shed 5 bases, and the junction held 6 bases outside the gene matches. The CDR3 runs to 13 residues. The CDR3 nucleotides are TGTGCCAGCAGAACGACAGGGCGGACTGAAGCTTTCTTT. Encoded protein: CASRTTGRTEAFF.

The V call is TRBV19, the J call TRBJ1-2; TRBD1 matches 8 bases. The CDR3 length is 14 residues. Germline CDR1 is LNHDA and CDR2 is SQIVND (reference sequence). V trimming: 3 bases; J trimming: 8 bases; junction bases outside the gene matches: 8. In nucleotides, the CDR3 is TGTGCCAGTAGTATCTTGGACAGGGCGAAGGGCTACACCTTC. It codes for CASSILDRAKGYTF.

In this sample, this clone turned up once. The chain employs TRBV30 and TRBJ1-3; TRBD1 might be the D (6 bases). The CDR3 runs to 14 residues. The germline V and J ends were trimmed by 6 bases and 0 bases, with 12 bases remaining between them. Germline lookup yields CDR1 GTSNPN and CDR2 SVGIG (reference sequence). The CDR3 DNA follows: TGTGCCTGCCCCGACAGGCTCTCTGGAAACACCATATATTTT. Its protein is CACPDRLSGNTIYF.

The V gene is TRBV18, the J gene TRBJ1-1; D not resolved. V lost 3 bases and J 7 bases, leaving 18 bases between the germline ends. CDR3 length equals 15 residues. Germline V gene data show CDR1 as KGHSH and CDR2 as LQKENI. The CDR3 coding sequence is TGTGCCAGCTCACCGACCCTAACAGAAGCCCTTGAAGCTTTCTTT. Translating gives CASSPTLTEALEAFF.

The rearrangement joins TRBV5-1 to TRBJ2-5; 11 bases align to TRBD2. The CDR3 is made up of 19 amino acids. Germline V gene sequence: CDR1 SGHRS, CDR2 YFSETQ. V shed 1 base, J shed 5 bases, and the junction held 16 bases outside the gene matches. The CDR3 sequence: CASSLPPGSSGGPRETQYF. The DNA of the CDR3 is TGCGCCAGCAGCTTGCCCCCGGGGTCTAGCGGGGGGCCGAGGGAGACCCAGTACTTC.